This paragraph covers one T cell receptor (beta chain) sequence. Its antigen is unidentified. CDR3 length equals 15 residues. V was pared by 8 bases and J by 6 bases, with 19 bases between. Germline CDR1 and CDR2: MNHNY and SVGAGI (reference sequence). Clones were read by immunoSEQ multiplex PCR, and TCRdb kept only the in-frame ones, dropping some. The sample holds approximately 20,000 clones, roughly four fifths seen once. These data come from a study of somatic mutations in cytotoxic T cells in rheumatoid arthritis. Findings and limits, study-wide: Neither rheumatoid arthritis patients nor age-matched healthy controls had significantly different CD8+ T-cell clonality from the other group.

The TCR sequence derives from a man aged 18 to 29 with rheumatoid arthritis. Sequencing was performed on CD8+ T cells sorted from blood. The V and J genes are TRBV6-6 and TRBJ2-2, with D unresolved. CDR3 amino acids: CASLSRAKDPGELFF. CDR3 bases: TGTGCCAGCCTCTCCCGGGCCAAGGATCCCGGGGAGCTGTTTTTT.